These 25 T cell receptor beta chains share one sample of origin, sequenced in a study of control samples from healthy donors and cancer patients. Using immunoSEQ multiplex PCR, the repertoire was profiled, and TCRdb retains in-frame clones only, with some absent. The table has 150,000 to 200,000 clones, around 93% seen once. The sample comprised blood. The receptors stem from a woman aged 55-69 years in good health.

J is TRBJ2-7 and V is TRBV27, with 8 bases lining up with TRBD1. V lost 5 bases to trimming and J lost 2 bases; unmatched junction nucleotides: 14. The CDR3 length is 17 residues. Germline V gene sequence: CDR1 MNHEY, CDR2 SMNVEV (reference sequence). CDR3 region: CASSPLTRTGLTYEQYF. The CDR3 DNA sequence: TGTGCCAGCAGTCCCCTTACTCGGACAGGGCTTACCTACGAGCAGTACTTC.

This clone was found a few times. This chain uses TRBV5-6 with TRBJ1-2; D not resolved. Germline lookup yields CDR1 SGHDT and CDR2 YYEEEE. V gave up 0 bases and J gave up 11 bases, with 17 bases separating them. CDR3 length equals 14 residues. The CDR3 nucleotides read TGTGCCAGCAGCTTGGGAGCCATTAAAAGGAGATACACCTTC. Translating gives CASSLGAIKRRYTF.

This clone was found a few times. The chain employs TRBV7-3 and TRBJ2-3; maybe TRBD2 (5 bases). The CDR3 has 16 residues. V was cut by 6 bases and J by 2 bases, with 18 bases left in between. CDR1 is SGHTA, CDR2 FQGTGA, per germline. This chain's CDR3 is CASSHSPRGLTDTQYF. The CDR3 DNA reads as TGTGCCAGCAGTCATAGTCCCCGGGGTCTCACAGATACGCAGTATTTT.

The chain has TRBV2 and TRBJ1-1; the D gene is possibly TRBD1 (6 bases). The ends were cut back, 10 bases at V and 2 bases at J, with 11 bases in the middle. Germline CDR1 SNHLY, CDR2 FYNNEI. The CDR3 is 12 amino acids. The CDR3 reads CATSTGNTEAFF. Here the CDR3 DNA reads TGTGCCACTTCGACAGGAAACACTGAAGCTTTCTTT.

This clone has only one observation. The chain combines TRBV6-6 with TRBJ2-7; 9 bases are shared with TRBD1. The V gene's germline CDR1 is MNHNY and CDR2 SVGAGI (reference sequence). V gave up 7 bases and J gave up 1 base; unmatched junction bases: 5. This CDR3 spans 14 amino acids. This CDR3 is CASITGTGSYEQYF. The CDR3 DNA follows: TGTGCCAGCATAACCGGGACAGGGTCCTACGAGCAGTACTTC.

CDR3: CASSLSGADTQYF. DNA of the CDR3: TGTGCCAGCAGCTTAAGCGGGGCAGATACGCAGTATTTT. The chain employs TRBV5-6 and TRBJ2-3, with 7 bases that match TRBD2. Germline V gene data show CDR1 as SGHDT and CDR2 as YYEEEE. The J segment lost 4 bases and the V segment lost 2 bases, leaving 1 base of the junction unmatched. CDR3 length: 13 residues.

V usage is TRBV7-2 and J usage is TRBJ2-4; tentatively, D is TRBD2 (5 bases). V was shortened by 1 base and J by 5 bases, with 15 bases between the two germline ends. The CDR3 totals 16 residues. Germline V gene data show CDR1 as SGHTA and CDR2 as FQGNSA. Here the CDR3 reads CASSLVWASRENIQYF. The DNA for the CDR3 is TGTGCCAGCAGCTTAGTTTGGGCTTCGAGGGAAAACATTCAGTACTTC.

The chain uses TRBV27 and TRBJ2-2; 8 bases are shared with TRBD1. CDR3 length: 18 amino acids. V lost 0 bases, J lost 4 bases, and 10 bases stayed unmatched. Germline V gene sequence: CDR1 MNHEY, CDR2 SMNVEV (reference sequence). CDR3 DNA: TGTGCCAGCAGTTTATCCCTACCGAGACAGGGGTCCACCGGGGAGCTGTTTTTT. This encodes CASSLSLPRQGSTGELFF.

This chain joins TRBV2 and TRBJ2-1; 11 bases align to TRBD2. Germline loops: CDR1 SNHLY, CDR2 FYNNEI. The CDR3 runs to 15 residues. Trimming took 4 bases from V and 4 from J; bases not matched to a gene: 3. CDR3 coding DNA: TGTGCCAGCAGTGGGGCTAGCGGGGGGTACAATGAGCAGTTCTTC. The encoded protein is CASSGASGGYNEQFF.

The CDR3 DNA reads TGCGCCAGCAGCTTAGTCAGGGGAGCCTCCGACACTGAAGCTTTCTTT. It codes for CASSLVRGASDTEAFF. The chain employs TRBV5-1 and TRBJ1-1; D is perhaps TRBD1 (6 bases). The germline V gene encodes CDR1 SGHRS and CDR2 YFSETQ. With 2 bases removed from V and 3 bases from J, the gap between germline ends came to 17 bases. This CDR3 comprises 16 residues. Full variable domain (outside the CDR3, taken from reference TRBV5-1 and TRBJ1-1): KAGVTQTPRYLIKTRGQQVTLSCSPISGHRSVSWYQQTPGQGLQFLFEYFSETQRNKGNFPGRFSGRQFSNSRSEMNVSTLELGDSALYLCASSLVRGASDTEAFFGQGTRLTVV.

The chain carries TRBV7-2 and TRBJ2-5; D unresolved. CDR3 length: 13 residues. Germline CDR1 SGHTA, CDR2 FQGNSA. Between the trimmed V and J ends, which lost 7 bases and 5 bases, there was a span of 14 bases. Written as DNA, the CDR3 is TGTGCCAGCATCGCGATCCGATTCGAGACCCAGTACTTC. Translating gives CASIAIRFETQYF.

The V and J genes are TRBV27 and TRBJ1-5; D not resolved. Looked up from germline, CDR1 is MNHEY and CDR2 is SMNVEV (reference sequence). This CDR3 region has 11 residues. V dropped 1 base and J dropped 6 bases, with 1 base sitting between them. CDR3: CASSLFQPQHF. For the CDR3, the DNA is TGTGCCAGCAGTTTATTTCAGCCCCAGCATTTT.

V and J are TRBV7-9 and TRBJ1-3; D may be TRBD1 (5 bases). The CDR3 spans 14 residues. Trimming pared 8 bases from V and 4 bases from J, leaving 15 bases between. CDR1 is SEHNR and CDR2 is FQNEAQ in the germline V gene (reference sequence). Here the CDR3 reads CASSQEGPGNTIYF. CDR3 DNA sequence: TGTGCCAGCTCCCAGGAGGGGCCAGGAAACACCATATATTTT.

The rearrangement joins TRBV13 to TRBJ1-2; no clear D gene. Between the trimmed V and J ends, which lost 3 bases and 6 bases, there was a span of 8 bases. From germline, CDR1 is PRHDT and CDR2 FYEKMQ (reference sequence). The CDR3 is 12 amino acids. The CDR3 nucleotides are TGTGCCAGCAGCTTCCTCTTCAATGGCTACACCTTC. The encoded protein is CASSFLFNGYTF.

This clone occurred a few times. The chain has TRBV5-1 and TRBJ2-5, with TRBD1 matching 8 bases. The CDR3 is made up of 15 amino acids. The J segment lost 5 bases and the V segment lost 2 bases, leaving 8 bases of the junction unmatched. Germline V gene lookup returns CDR1 SGHRS and CDR2 YFSETQ. The CDR3 reads CASSLRDRTRETQYF. The CDR3 region has the DNA TGCGCCAGCAGCTTACGGGACAGGACACGGGAGACCCAGTACTTC.

The gene calls are TRBV19 and TRBJ1-5, with TRBD1 matching 7 bases. The V and J ends lost 5 bases and 2 bases, in that order; junction bases with no gene match: 21. The CDR3 consists of 20 residues. Per germline, CDR1 LNHDA and CDR2 SQIVND (reference sequence). The CDR3 bases are TGTGCCAGTAGTTTGTCCGCGAGACAGGGTAGAGGGTCGGGCAATCAGCCCCAGCATTTT. As protein: CASSLSARQGRGSGNQPQHF. The full variable domain, its missing parts supplied by reference TRBV19 and TRBJ1-5, is DGGITQSPKYLFRKEGQNVTLSCEQNLNHDAMYWYRQDPGQGLRLIYYSQIVNDFQKGDIAEGYSVSREKKESFPLTVTSAQKNPTAFYLCASSLSARQGRGSGNQPQHFGDGTRLSIL.

V gene TRBV5-1 combines with J gene TRBJ2-6; tentative D call: TRBD2 (5 bases). The germline gives CDR1 SGHRS, CDR2 YFSETQ. This CDR3 has 18 amino acids. Trimming stripped 3 bases from V and 0 bases from J, with 16 bases between. The CDR3 sequence: CASSSYGRGSSGANVLTF. CDR3 DNA: TGCGCCAGCAGCTCGTACGGCCGGGGAAGCTCTGGGGCCAACGTCCTGACTTTC.

The chain combines TRBV19 with TRBJ1-1, with TRBD1 matching over 7 bases. The V gene's germline CDR1 is LNHDA and CDR2 SQIVND (reference sequence). This CDR3 has 13 residues. J was trimmed by 4 bases and V by 4 bases; bases with no gene match: 3. The CDR3 protein is CASSRQGSTEAFF. CDR3 sequence (DNA): TGTGCCAGTAGTAGACAGGGAAGCACTGAAGCTTTCTTT. Drawing the rest from reference TRBV19 and TRBJ1-1, the complete variable domain is DGGITQSPKYLFRKEGQNVTLSCEQNLNHDAMYWYRQDPGQGLRLIYYSQIVNDFQKGDIAEGYSVSREKKESFPLTVTSAQKNPTAFYLCASSRQGSTEAFFGQGTRLTVV.

The chain links TRBV7-2 to TRBJ2-7, with 10 bases that match TRBD1. V shed 4 bases, J shed 4 bases, and the junction held 10 bases outside the gene matches. The CDR3 has 16 amino acids. The germline CDR1 and CDR2 sequences are SGHTA and FQGNSA. Here the CDR3 DNA reads TGTGCCAGCAGCTCCGGGACAGGGGCTCTCAGATACGAGCAGTACTTC. Its translation is CASSSGTGALRYEQYF.

V is TRBV14 and J is TRBJ1-6, with D tentatively TRBD1 (6 bases). CDR1 is SGHDN and CDR2 is FVKESK in the germline V gene. The CDR3 is made up of 19 amino acids. Trimming cost V 0 bases and J 2 bases, with 17 bases left between them. CDR3 sequence reads: CASSQDDGQSITYNSPLHF. The CDR3 coding sequence is TGTGCCAGCAGCCAAGATGATGGACAGTCCATCACCTATAATTCACCCCTCCACTTT.

Worth noting for this clone: The same CDR3 can be traced to other DNA sequences in this sample. CDR3 sequence (DNA): TGTGCCAGCAGTTTAGGACCCAATCAGCCCCAGCATTTT. It specifies CASSLGPNQPQHF. V gene TRBV12-3 or TRBV12-4 combines with J gene TRBJ1-5, with unresolved D. CDR3 size: 13 residues. Trimming pared 1 base from V and 3 bases from J, leaving 4 bases between.

V usage is TRBV4-1 and J usage is TRBJ2-5; 10 bases line up with TRBD2. This CDR3 spans 15 amino acids. Germline V gene data show CDR1 as MGHRA and CDR2 as YSYEKL. Trimming cost V 4 bases and J 3 bases; bases outside gene matches: 5. DNA of the CDR3: TGCGCCAGCAGCCGAAGCGGGGGGGCCGAAGAGACCCAGTACTTC. Translation: CASSRSGGAEETQYF.

The rearrangement links TRBV7-3 to TRBJ2-2; no reliable D call. The V gene lost 4 bases and the J gene lost 7 bases, with 7 bases spanning the gap. The germline CDR1 and CDR2 sequences are SGHTA and FQGTGA. The CDR3 loop spans 12 amino acids. The CDR3 DNA is TGTGCCAGCAGCTCTACACACGGGGAGCTGTTTTTT. Residues: CASSSTHGELFF.

The rearrangement uses TRBV12-5 and TRBJ1-6; D unclear. Germline assignment: CDR1 LGHNT and CDR2 FRNRAP. The CDR3 consists of 13 residues. V shed 2 bases and J shed 7 bases, with 6 bases lying between them. The CDR3 DNA reads TGTGCTAGTGGTTTGATACCGAATTCACCCCTCCACTTT. It encodes CASGLIPNSPLHF.

V is TRBV7-9 and J is TRBJ1-3; D gene uncertain. Trimming left V 3 bases short and J 4 bases short, with 7 bases between. The CDR3 is made up of 13 amino acids. Germline V gene sequence: CDR1 SEHNR, CDR2 FQNEAQ (reference sequence). This chain's CDR3 is CASSLETGNTIYF. CDR3 sequence (DNA): TGTGCCAGCAGCTTGGAGACAGGAAACACCATATATTTT.